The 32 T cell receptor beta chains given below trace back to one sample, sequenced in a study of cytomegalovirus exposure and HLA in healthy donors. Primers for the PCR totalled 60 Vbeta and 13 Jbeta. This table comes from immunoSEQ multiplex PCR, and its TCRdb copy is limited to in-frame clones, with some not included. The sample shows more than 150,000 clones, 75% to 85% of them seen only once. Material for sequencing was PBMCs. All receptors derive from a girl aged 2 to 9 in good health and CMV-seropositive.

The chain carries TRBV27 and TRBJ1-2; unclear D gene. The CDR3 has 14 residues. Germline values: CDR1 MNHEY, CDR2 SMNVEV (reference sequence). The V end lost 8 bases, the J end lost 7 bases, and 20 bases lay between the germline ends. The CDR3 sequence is CASGGSSISGGYTF. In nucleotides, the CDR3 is TGTGCCAGCGGAGGATCGAGTATTTCGGGTGGCTACACCTTC.

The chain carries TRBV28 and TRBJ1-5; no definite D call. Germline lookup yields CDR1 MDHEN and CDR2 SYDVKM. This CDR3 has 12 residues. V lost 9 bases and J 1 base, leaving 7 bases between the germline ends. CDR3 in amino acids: CASRLSNQPQHF. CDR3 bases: TGTGCCAGTCGACTGAGCAATCAGCCCCAGCATTTT. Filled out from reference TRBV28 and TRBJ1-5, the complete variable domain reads DVKVTQSSRYLVKRTGEKVFLECVQDMDHENMFWYRQDPGLGLRLIYFSYDVKMKEKGDIPEGYSVSREKKERFSLILESASTNQTSMYLCASRLSNQPQHFGDGTRLSIL.

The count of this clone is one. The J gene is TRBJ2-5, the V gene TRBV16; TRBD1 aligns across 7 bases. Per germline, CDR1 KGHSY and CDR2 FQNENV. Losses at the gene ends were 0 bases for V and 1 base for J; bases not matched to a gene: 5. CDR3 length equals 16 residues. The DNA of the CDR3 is TGTGCCAGCAGCCAATCCGGGACAGCCTCCCAAGAGACCCAGTACTTC. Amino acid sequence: CASSQSGTASQETQYF.

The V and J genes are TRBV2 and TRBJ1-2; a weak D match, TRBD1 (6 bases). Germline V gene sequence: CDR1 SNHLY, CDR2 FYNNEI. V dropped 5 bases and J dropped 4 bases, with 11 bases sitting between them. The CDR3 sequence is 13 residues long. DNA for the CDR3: TGTGCCAGCAGTAGTGGCAGGGGCTATGGCTACACCTTC. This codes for CASSSGRGYGYTF.

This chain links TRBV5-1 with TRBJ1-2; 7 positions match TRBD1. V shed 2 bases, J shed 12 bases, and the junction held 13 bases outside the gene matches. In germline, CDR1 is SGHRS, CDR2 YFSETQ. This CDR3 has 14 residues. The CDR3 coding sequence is TGCGCCAGCAGCTTATCCCGGGGGACAGCCATCAACACCTTC. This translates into CASSLSRGTAINTF.

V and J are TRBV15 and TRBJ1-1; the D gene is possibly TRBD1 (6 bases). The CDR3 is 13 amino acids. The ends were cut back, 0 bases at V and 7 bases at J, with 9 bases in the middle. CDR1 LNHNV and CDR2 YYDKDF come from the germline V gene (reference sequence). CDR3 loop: CATSRETGREAFF. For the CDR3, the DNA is TGTGCCACCAGCAGAGAGACAGGACGTGAAGCTTTCTTT.

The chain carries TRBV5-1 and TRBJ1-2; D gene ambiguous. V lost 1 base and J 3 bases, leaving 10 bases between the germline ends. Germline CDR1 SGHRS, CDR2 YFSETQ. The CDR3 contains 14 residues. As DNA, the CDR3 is TGCGCCAGCAGCTTGTATTGGGAGGACTATGGCTACACCTTC. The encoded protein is CASSLYWEDYGYTF.

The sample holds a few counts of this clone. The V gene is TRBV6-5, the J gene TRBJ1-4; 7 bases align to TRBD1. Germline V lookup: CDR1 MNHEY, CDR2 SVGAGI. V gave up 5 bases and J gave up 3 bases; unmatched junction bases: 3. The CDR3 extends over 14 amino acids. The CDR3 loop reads CASSGRGPNEKLFF. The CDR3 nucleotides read TGTGCCAGCAGTGGAAGGGGGCCTAATGAAAAACTGTTTTTT.

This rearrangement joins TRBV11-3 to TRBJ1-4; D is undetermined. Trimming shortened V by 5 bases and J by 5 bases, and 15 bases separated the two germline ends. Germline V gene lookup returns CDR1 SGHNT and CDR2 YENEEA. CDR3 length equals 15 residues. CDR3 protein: CASSLGRTGNEKLFF. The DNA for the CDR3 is TGTGCCAGCAGCCTCGGTCGTACGGGGAATGAAAAACTGTTTTTT.

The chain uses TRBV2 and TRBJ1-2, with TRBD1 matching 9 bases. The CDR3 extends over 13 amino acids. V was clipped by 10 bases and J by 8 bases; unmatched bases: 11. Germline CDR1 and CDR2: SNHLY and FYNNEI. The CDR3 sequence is CATEGQGSWGYTF. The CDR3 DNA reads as TGTGCCACCGAAGGACAGGGGTCTTGGGGCTACACCTTC.

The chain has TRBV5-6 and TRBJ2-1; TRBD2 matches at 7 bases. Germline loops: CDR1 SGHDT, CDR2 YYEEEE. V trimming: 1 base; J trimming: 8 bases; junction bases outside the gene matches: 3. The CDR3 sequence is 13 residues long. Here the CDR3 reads CASSLTSAHEQFF. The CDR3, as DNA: TGTGCCAGCAGCTTGACTAGCGCTCATGAGCAGTTCTTC.

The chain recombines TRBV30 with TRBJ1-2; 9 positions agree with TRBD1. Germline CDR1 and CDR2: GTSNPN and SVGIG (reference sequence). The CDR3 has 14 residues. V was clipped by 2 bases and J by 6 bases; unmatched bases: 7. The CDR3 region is CAWSWWTGADGYTF. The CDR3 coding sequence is TGTGCCTGGAGTTGGTGGACAGGGGCGGATGGCTACACCTTC.

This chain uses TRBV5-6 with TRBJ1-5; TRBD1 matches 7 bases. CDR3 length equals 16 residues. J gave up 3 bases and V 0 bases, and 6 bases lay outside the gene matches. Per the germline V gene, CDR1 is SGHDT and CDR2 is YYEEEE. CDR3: CASSLGPGTVNQPQHF. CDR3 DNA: TGTGCCAGCAGCTTGGGACCCGGGACAGTCAATCAGCCCCAGCATTTT.

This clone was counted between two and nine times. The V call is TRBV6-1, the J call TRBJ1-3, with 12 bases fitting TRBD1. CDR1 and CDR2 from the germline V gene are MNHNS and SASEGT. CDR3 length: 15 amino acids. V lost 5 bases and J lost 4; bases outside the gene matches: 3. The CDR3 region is CASSTGQGAGNTIYF. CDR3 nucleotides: TGTGCCAGCAGTACGGGACAGGGGGCAGGAAACACCATATATTTT.

Here the CDR3 reads CASSLMGSTEAFF. CDR3 bases: TGTGCCAGCAGCTTGATGGGGAGCACTGAAGCTTTCTTT. The chain carries TRBV5-6 and TRBJ1-1; D gene ambiguous. The CDR3 spans 13 residues. Germline values: CDR1 SGHDT, CDR2 YYEEEE. The germline V and J ends were trimmed by 1 base and 4 bases, with 8 bases remaining between them.

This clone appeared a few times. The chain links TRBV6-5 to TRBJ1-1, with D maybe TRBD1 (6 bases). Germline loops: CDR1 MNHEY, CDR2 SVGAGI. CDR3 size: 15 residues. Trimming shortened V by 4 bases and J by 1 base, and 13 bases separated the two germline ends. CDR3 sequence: CASSSGTLANTEAFF. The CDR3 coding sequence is TGTGCCAGCAGTTCCGGGACACTGGCGAACACTGAAGCTTTCTTT.

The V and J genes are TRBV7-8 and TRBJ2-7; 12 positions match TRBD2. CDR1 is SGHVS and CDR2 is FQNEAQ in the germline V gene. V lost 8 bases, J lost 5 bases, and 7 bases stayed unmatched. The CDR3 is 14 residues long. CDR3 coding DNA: TGTGCCAGCGGAAAACTAGCGGGAGGCAACGAGCAGTACTTC. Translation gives CASGKLAGGNEQYF.

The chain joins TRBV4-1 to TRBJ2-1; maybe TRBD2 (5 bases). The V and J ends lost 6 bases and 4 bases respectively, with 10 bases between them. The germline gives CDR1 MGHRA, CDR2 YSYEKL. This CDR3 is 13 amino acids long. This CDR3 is CASSRPGYNEQFF. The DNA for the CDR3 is TGCGCCAGCAGTCGACCGGGATACAATGAGCAGTTCTTC.

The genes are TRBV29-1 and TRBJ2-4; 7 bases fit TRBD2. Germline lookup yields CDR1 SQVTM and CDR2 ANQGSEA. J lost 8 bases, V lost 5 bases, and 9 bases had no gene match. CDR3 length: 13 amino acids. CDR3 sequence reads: CSVPWGGMDIQYF. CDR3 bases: TGCAGCGTTCCCTGGGGGGGAATGGACATTCAGTACTTC.

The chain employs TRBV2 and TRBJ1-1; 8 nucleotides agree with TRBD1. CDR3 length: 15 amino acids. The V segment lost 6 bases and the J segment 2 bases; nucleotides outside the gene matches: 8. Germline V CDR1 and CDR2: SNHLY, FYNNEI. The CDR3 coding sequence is TGTGCCAGCAGCGACCCGGGACAGGCCAACACTGAAGCTTTCTTT. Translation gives CASSDPGQANTEAFF.

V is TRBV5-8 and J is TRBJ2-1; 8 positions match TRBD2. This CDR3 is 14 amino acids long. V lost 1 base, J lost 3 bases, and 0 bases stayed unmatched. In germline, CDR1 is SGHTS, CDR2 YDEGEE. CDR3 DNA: TGTGCCAGCAGCTTGACTAGCGGCTACAATGAGCAGTTCTTC. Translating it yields CASSLTSGYNEQFF.

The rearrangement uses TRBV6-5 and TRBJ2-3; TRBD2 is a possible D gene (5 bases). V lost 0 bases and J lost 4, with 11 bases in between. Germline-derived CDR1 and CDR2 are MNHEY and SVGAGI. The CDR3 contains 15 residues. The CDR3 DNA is TGTGCCAGCAGTTACTCGGTTGCGAGGGCAGATACGCAGTATTTT. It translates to CASSYSVARADTQYF.

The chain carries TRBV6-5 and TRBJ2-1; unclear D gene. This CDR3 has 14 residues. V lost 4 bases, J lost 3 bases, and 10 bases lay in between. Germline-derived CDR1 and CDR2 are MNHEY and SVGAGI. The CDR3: CASSSRLIYNEQFF. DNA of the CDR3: TGTGCCAGCAGTTCCAGATTAATCTACAATGAGCAGTTCTTC.

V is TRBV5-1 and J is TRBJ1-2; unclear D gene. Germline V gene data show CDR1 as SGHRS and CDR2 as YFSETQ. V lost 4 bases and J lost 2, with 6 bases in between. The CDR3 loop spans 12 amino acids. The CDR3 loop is CASSPGNYGYTF. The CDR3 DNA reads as TGCGCCAGCAGCCCCGGGAACTATGGCTACACCTTC.

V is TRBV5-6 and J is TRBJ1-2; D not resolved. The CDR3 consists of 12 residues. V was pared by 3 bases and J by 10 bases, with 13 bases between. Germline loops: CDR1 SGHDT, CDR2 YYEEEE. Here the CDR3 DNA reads TGTGCCAGCAGCTCGAGGAGTTCTCTCTACACCTTC. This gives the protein CASSSRSSLYTF.

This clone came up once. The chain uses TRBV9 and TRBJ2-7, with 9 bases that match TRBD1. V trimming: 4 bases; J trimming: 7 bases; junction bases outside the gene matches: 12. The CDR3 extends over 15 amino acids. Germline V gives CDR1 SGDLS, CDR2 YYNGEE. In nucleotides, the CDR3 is TGTGCCAGCAGCCCTCGGACAGGGGCGGCGGATGAGCAGTACTTC. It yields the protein CASSPRTGAADEQYF.

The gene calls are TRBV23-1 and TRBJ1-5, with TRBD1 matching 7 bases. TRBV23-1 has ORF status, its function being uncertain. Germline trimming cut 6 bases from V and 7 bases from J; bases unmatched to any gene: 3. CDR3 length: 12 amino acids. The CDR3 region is CASRTGFQPQHF. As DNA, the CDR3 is TGCGCCAGCAGGACAGGGTTCCAGCCCCAGCATTTT.

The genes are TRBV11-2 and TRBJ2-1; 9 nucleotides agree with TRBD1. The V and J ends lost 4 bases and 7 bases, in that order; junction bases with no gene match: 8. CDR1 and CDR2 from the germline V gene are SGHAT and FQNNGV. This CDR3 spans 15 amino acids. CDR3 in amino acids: CASSSGQGILNEQFF. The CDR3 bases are TGTGCCAGCAGCTCCGGACAGGGGATTTTGAATGAGCAGTTCTTC.

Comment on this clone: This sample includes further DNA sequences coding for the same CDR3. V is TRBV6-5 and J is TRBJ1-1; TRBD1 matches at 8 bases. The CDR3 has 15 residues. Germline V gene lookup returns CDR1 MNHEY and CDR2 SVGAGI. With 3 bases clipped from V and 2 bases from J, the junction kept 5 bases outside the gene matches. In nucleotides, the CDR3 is TGTGCCAGCAGTTATGTCGGACAGGGAAACACTGAAGCTTTCTTT. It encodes CASSYVGQGNTEAFF.

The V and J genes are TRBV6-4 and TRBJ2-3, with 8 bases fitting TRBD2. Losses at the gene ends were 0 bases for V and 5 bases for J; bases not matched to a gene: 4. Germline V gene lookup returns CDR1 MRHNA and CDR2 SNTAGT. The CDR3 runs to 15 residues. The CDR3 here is CASSDSAGGGDTQYF. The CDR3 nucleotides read TGTGCCAGCAGTGACTCCGCGGGAGGTGGAGATACGCAGTATTTT.

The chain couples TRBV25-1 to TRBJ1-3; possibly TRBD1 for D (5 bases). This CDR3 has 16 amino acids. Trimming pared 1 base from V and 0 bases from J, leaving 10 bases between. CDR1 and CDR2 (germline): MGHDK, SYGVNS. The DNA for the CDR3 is TGTGCCAGCAGTGAATCCCGGGGGGGCTCTGGAAACACCATATATTTT. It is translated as CASSESRGGSGNTIYF.

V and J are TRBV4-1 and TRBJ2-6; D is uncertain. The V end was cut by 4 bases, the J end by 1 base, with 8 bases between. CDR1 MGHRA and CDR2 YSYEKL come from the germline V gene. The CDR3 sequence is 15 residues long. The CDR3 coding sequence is TGCGCCAGCAGCCCCCAGATATCTGGGGCCAACGTCCTGACTTTC. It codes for CASSPQISGANVLTF.